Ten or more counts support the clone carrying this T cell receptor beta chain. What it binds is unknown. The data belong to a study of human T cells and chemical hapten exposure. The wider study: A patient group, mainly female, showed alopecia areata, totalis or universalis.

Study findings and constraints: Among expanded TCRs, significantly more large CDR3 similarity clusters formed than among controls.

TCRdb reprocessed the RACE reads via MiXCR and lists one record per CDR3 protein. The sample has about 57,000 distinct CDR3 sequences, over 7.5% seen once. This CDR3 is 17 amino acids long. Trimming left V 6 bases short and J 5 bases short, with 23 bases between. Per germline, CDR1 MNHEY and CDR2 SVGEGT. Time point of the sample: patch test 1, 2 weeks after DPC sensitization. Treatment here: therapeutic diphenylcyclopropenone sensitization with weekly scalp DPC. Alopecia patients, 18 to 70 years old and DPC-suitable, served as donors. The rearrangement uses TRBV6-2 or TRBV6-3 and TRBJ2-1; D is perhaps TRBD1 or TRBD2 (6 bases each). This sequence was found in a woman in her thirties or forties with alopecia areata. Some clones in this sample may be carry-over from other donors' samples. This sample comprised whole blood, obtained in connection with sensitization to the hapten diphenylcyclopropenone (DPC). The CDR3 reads CASSPGGGGPRDNEQFF. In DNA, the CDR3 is TGTGCCAGCAGCCCTGGCGGTGGGGGGCCCCGTGACAATGAGCAGTTCTTC.